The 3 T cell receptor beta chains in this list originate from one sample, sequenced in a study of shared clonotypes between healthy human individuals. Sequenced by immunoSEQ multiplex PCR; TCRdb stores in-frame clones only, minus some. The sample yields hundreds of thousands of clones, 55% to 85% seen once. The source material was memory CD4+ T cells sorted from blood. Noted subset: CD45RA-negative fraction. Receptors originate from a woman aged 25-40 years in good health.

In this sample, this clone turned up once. The CDR3 is CASSKAGVINTEQYF. CDR3 coding DNA: TGTGCCAGCAGCAAAGCGGGGGTCATTAACACGGAGCAGTACTTC. This sequence joins TRBV21-1 and TRBJ2-7. TRBV21-1 is deemed a pseudogene. The CDR3 contains 15 residues.

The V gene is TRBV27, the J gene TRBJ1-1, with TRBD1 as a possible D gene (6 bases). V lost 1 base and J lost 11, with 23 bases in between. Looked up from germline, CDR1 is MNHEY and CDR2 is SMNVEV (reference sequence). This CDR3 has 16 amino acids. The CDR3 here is CASSLFGGAAKRAAFF. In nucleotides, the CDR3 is TGTGCCAGCAGTTTATTCGGGGGCGCCGCCAAACGAGCGGCTTTCTTT.

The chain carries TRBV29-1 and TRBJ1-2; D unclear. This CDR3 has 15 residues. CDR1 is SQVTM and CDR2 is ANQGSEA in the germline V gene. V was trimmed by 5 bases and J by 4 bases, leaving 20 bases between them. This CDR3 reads CSVMIVGRLVYGYTF. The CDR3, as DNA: TGCAGCGTTATGATCGTAGGCAGACTAGTCTATGGCTACACCTTC.